This T cell receptor beta chain stems from a study of shared clonotypes between healthy human individuals. The germline V gene encodes CDR1 SNHLY and CDR2 FYNNEI. The CDR3 is made up of 13 amino acids. With V trimmed by 6 bases and J by 3 bases, 5 bases remained unmatched. As regards this clone: Its antigen is as yet unknown.

Clones were sequenced by immunoSEQ multiplex PCR, and TCRdb holds only the in-frame ones, with some missing. The repertoire holds about 1.5 million clones, with 95% to 99% as singletons. Study-level results: Non-shared clonotypes showed lower generation probabilities than clonotypes common to all four donors.

This rearrangement joins TRBV2 to TRBJ2-7; 7 bases line up with TRBD1. The TCR was taken from a man aged 25-45 years in good health. The sequenced sample consisted of naive CD4+ T cells sorted from blood. The subset was: CD45RA+ positively selected. The CDR3 DNA is TGTGCCAGCAGACCGGGACAGTACTACGAGCAGTACTTC. Translating it yields CASRPGQYYEQYF.